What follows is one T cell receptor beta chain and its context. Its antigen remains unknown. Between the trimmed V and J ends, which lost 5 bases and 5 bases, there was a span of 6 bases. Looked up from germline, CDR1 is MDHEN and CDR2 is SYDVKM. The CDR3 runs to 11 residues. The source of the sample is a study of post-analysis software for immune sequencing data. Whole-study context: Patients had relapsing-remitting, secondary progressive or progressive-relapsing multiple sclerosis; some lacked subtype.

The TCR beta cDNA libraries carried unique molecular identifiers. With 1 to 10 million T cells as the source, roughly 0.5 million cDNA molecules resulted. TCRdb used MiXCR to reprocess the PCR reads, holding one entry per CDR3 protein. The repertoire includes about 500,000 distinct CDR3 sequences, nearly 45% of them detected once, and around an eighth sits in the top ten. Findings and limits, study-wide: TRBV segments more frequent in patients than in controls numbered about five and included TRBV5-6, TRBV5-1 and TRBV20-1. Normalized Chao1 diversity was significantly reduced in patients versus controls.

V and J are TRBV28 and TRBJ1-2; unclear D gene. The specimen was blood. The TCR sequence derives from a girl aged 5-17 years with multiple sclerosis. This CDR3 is CASSSRYGYTF. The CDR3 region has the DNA TGTGCCAGCAGTAGCCGGTATGGCTACACCTTC.